The source of this T cell receptor beta chain is a study of shared clonotypes between healthy human individuals. Study results and limitations: Memory subsets had estimated richness that was generally smaller than that of naive subsets.

In regard to this clone: Its matching antigen is unknown.

Germline lookup yields CDR1 MNHEY and CDR2 SMNVEV (reference sequence). CDR3 length: 14 residues. Germline trimming cut 5 bases from V and 10 bases from J; bases unmatched to any gene: 8. TCRdb's copy holds only in-frame clones and misses some; the assay was immunoSEQ multiplex PCR. Here the sample spans some 2.1 million clones, 93% being singletons. CD8 cells regarded as naive lacked CD45RO, were positively chosen for CCR7, and omitted terminally differentiated effector memory CD45RA+ cells. Participating donors were healthy, HIV-negative adults free of recent acute infections or vaccinations. There were only Caucasian adults among the donors, and all lived in Nashville, Tennessee.

The chain couples TRBV27 to TRBJ1-4; 9 bases fit TRBD1. Sequencing was done on a sample of naive CD8+ T cells from PBMCs. The origin of this receptor is a young man in good health. Some clones in this sample may be carry-over from other donors' samples. In nucleotides, the CDR3 is TGTGCCAGCAGTCCAACAGGGGGCGCTGGAAAACTGTTTTTT. Translation gives CASSPTGGAGKLFF.